A single T cell receptor (beta chain) is shown here with its context. This clone was recorded only once. Its binding antigen is unknown. No base quality information exists; no much larger clone differs at one position. From each donor, a single peripheral blood sample of 95 to 150 mL on average was drawn into heparinised tubes. A BD FACSAria II and a panel including CD45RO, CCR7, CD25, CD127, CD95 and CD27 were used to sort naive, central memory, regulatory and stem cell-like memory CD4+ T cells. All sorted populations exceeded 95% purity. PBMCs were separated immediately by Lymphoprep density gradient centrifugation and were stained directly, without being cultured. So that batch effects would be minimized, each experiment stained and sorted samples in pairs, pairing one healthy donor with one patient. The entry originates in a study of beta chain features in type 1 diabetes (dated by TCRdb to 2016 to 2019). Regarding the complete study: Mean age, gender distribution, total cell number and subset yield did not differ between patients and healthy donors. A total of roughly 100 million sorted cells were examined across all samples, and the number of cells per subset was strongly correlated with RNA yield. The study compared the TCRB repertoires of sorted circulating CD4+ T cell subsets in recently diagnosed type 1 diabetes patients with those in matched healthy donors. Regulatory and stem cell-like memory subsets were obtained from only 8 patients and roughly 8 healthy donors, while naive and central memory subsets were obtained from all 28 donors. On the study overall, not on this receptor specifically: Naive, central memory and regulatory TCRB repertoires appeared more similar among patients than among healthy donors. In all four CD4+ subsets, TCRB CDR3 length was moderately but significantly shorter in type 1 diabetes patients. PCR may preferentially amplify shorter templates, but because patient and control samples were amplified and corrected together, any resulting skew would affect both groups equally. Only small numbers of individuals were included in the HLA sub-analyses, which left unresolved whether HLA type had any influence on TCRB rearrangement. Fewer insertions and more nucleotide deletions at VDJ recombination sites were observed in patients with type 1 diabetes, implying thymic rearrangement abnormalities. Because cDNA rather than genomic DNA was sequenced, highly expressing activated cells could have been over-represented, although no difference in activation and CD3 levels was found between groups.

The High Capacity cDNA Reverse Transcription Kit was used to reverse transcribe all of the isolated RNA, meaning that expressed TCRB transcripts were what got sequenced. Naive, central memory and regulatory T cell samples underwent deep immunoSEQ sequencing, averaging approximately 3.3 million total reads per sample. Sorted cells were lysed in RLT buffer, and RNA was extracted using DNase-treated RNeasy Micro or Mini kits according to cell number. To prevent cross-contamination, every cell subset was processed on its own, while patient and healthy donor samples were processed together. TCRB sequences were amplified from cDNA with the immunoSEQ multiplex PCR, producing 87-bp fragments spanning the CDR3 region. Amplicons were sequenced on the Illumina HiSeq platform. Under the source paper's analysis protocol: Synthetic template baselines were used to correct PCR bias computationally, reads within Hamming distance 2 were collapsed, and singletons that could not be merged were discarded. Reads were aligned against IMGT to assign V, D and J genes, CDR3 length and insertions or deletions at six rearrangement sites. Clonotype counts were normalized to sorted cell number within each subset before computing true diversity and Gini coefficients with the tcR R package. Repertoire sharing was quantified using the overlap coefficient calculated on TCRB nucleotide sequences. TCRdb provides this immuneACCESS table in a form limited to in-frame rearrangements. Some clones are lacking; in checked studies, under half of them reflect an unresolved V gene, and why the rest are absent is not known. The DNA gave D and trimming, while V, J and clone size come from that table. The sample data list some 63,000 clones, and around three fifths of these were observed just once. Clones ranked in the top ten supply 2.2% of the sample.

The germline V gene specifies SQVTM as CDR1 and ANQGSEA as CDR2. The germline V end is reduced by 6 bases and the J end by 4 bases; junction bases left unmatched: 10. The cysteine opens and the phenylalanine closes a CDR3 of 14 amino acids. This entry keeps only the CDR3 DNA: 42 bases, framed from base 1. The sequenced sample was Tregs from blood. The sample's cell subset or site label, in plain terms: regulatory CD4+ T cells. The source of this sequence is a woman in her late teens or twenties in good health. The chain couples TRBV29-1 to TRBJ2-5, with 8 bases in between that match TRBD1. CDR3 loop: CSVLDRDRGETQYF. The nucleotides are TGCAGCGTCCTGGACAGGGATAGGGGAGAGACCCAGTACTTC. The entire variable domain, with the stretches around the CDR3 drawn from the reference TRBV29-1 and TRBJ2-5 proteins, is SAVISQKPSRDICQRGTSLTIQCQVDSQVTMMFWYRQQPGQSLTLIATANQGSEATYESGFVIDKFPISRPNLTFSTLTVSNMSPEDSSIYLCSVLDRDRGETQYFGPGTRLLVL.